The 32 T cell receptor beta chains listed next were all sequenced from one sample in a study of vaccination and CD4 T cells after COVID-19. This sample's treatment: roughly 11-day PBMC culture with coronavirus spike peptide pools or control peptides (ViraFEST assay). These TCRs' antigens remain unknown. With the Oncomine TCR Beta short-read assay, DNA from cultured CD4+ T cells was sequenced. TCRdb ran MiXCR on the PCR reads and lists one entry per CDR3 protein. The sample lists 20,000 or so distinct CDR3 sequences, over 35% occurring once. The sample in question was CD4+ T cells from blood, cultured in vitro, obtained before SARS-CoV-2 vaccination. All receptors derive from a human donor who received a COVID-19 vaccine.

The chain recombines TRBV11-2 with TRBJ2-2; TRBD1 aligns across 7 bases. With 6 bases clipped from V and 7 bases from J, the junction kept 8 bases outside the gene matches. CDR3 length equals 14 residues. Per the germline V gene, CDR1 is SGHAT and CDR2 is FQNNGV. CDR3 bases: TGTGCCAGCAGTCTGACAGGGCTCGACGGGGAGCTGTTTTTT. Translation gives CASSLTGLDGELFF. Variable domain in full (rest from reference TRBV11-2 and TRBJ2-2): EAGVAQSPRYKIIEKRQSVAFWCNPISGHATLYWYQQILGQGPKLLIQFQNNGVVDDSQLPKDRFSAERLKGVDSTLKIQPAKLEDSAVYLCASSLTGLDGELFFGEGSRLTVL.

The chain couples TRBV15 to TRBJ2-1, with 8 nucleotides matching TRBD1. V shed 4 bases and J 2 bases; nucleotides not matched to a gene: 1. CDR1 and CDR2 from the germline V gene are LNHNV and YYDKDF (reference sequence). The length of the CDR3 is 14 residues. In DNA, the CDR3 is TGTGCCACCAGCAACAGGGGGACCTACAATGAGCAGTTCTTC. This encodes CATSNRGTYNEQFF.

J is TRBJ1-5 and V is TRBV11-2, with 9 bases aligning to TRBD1. V shed 4 bases, J shed 7 bases, and the junction held 14 bases outside the gene matches. The CDR3 extends over 17 amino acids. The germline CDR1 and CDR2 sequences are SGHAT and FQNNGV. Written as DNA, the CDR3 is TGTGCCAGCAGCTCCCACAGGGGGCGCTGGGTAAGACAGCCCCAGCATTTT. The encoded protein is CASSSHRGRWVRQPQHF.

This clonotype was seen a few times. J is TRBJ1-2 and V is TRBV19; TRBD1 aligns across 10 bases. V gave up 3 bases and J gave up 4 bases; unmatched junction bases: 11. The CDR3 extends over 17 amino acids. Germline V lookup: CDR1 LNHDA, CDR2 SQIVND (reference sequence). The CDR3 loop is CASSMGIRRQGAYGYTF. DNA for the CDR3: TGTGCCAGTAGTATGGGGATCCGTCGACAGGGGGCCTATGGCTACACCTTC.

This clonotype was observed a handful of times. The J gene is TRBJ1-1, the V gene TRBV7-8; D unclear. Germline-derived CDR1 and CDR2 are SGHVS and FQNEAQ. The CDR3 is 13 amino acids. V was cut by 5 bases and J by 1 base, with 8 bases left in between. The CDR3 protein is CASSTTGNTEAFF. Written as DNA, the CDR3 is TGTGCCAGCAGCACGACGGGGAACACTGAAGCTTTCTTT.

The rearrangement uses TRBV27 and TRBJ1-1, with a possible D match to TRBD1 (5 bases). V was pared by 3 bases and J by 4 bases, with 12 bases between. Germline V gene lookup returns CDR1 MNHEY and CDR2 SMNVEV (reference sequence). This CDR3 comprises 14 residues. As DNA, the CDR3 is TGTGCCAGCAGTTTCAATCCTGGGGGCACTGAAGCTTTCTTT. The encoded protein is CASSFNPGGTEAFF.

J is TRBJ1-3 and V is TRBV15; possibly TRBD1 for D (6 bases). V was trimmed by 2 bases and J by 6 bases, leaving 20 bases between them. The germline V gene has CDR1 LNHNV and CDR2 YYDKDF (reference sequence). CDR3 length: 17 residues. CDR3 DNA sequence: TGTGCCACCAGCAGATTCAGATACCCGGACAGCACAAACACCATATATTTT. It translates to CATSRFRYPDSTNTIYF.

This chain connects TRBV24-1 to TRBJ1-5; D perhaps matches TRBD1 (5 bases). Germline-derived CDR1 and CDR2 are KGHDR and SFDVKD. CDR3 size: 14 residues. V shed 5 bases and J shed 5 bases, with 12 bases lying between them. CDR3 residues: CATSGVDSYQPQHF. The CDR3 DNA sequence: TGTGCCACCAGTGGGGTCGACAGTTATCAGCCCCAGCATTTT.

The V call is TRBV24-1, the J call TRBJ1-2; possibly TRBD1 for D (6 bases). V shed 6 bases and J shed 14 bases, with 15 bases lying between them. This CDR3 is 11 amino acids long. Germline V gene lookup returns CDR1 KGHDR and CDR2 SFDVKD. The CDR3: CATSPRGQLTF. As DNA, the CDR3 is TGTGCCACCAGTCCAAGAGGACAGTTGACCTTC.

This chain joins TRBV27 and TRBJ2-4; 9 bases are a match to TRBD1. The CDR3 is 18 amino acids. CDR1 MNHEY and CDR2 SMNVEV come from the germline V gene (reference sequence). V gave up 1 base and J gave up 4 bases; unmatched junction bases: 11. In DNA form, the CDR3 reads TGTGCCAGCAGTTTATATCGGCCCCCCGGGACAGGGAAAAACATTCAGTACTTC. Residues: CASSLYRPPGTGKNIQYF.

V and J are TRBV21-1 and TRBJ2-5; no DNA check was done on the table's D call, TRBD1. TRBV21-1 is a pseudogene locus. The CDR3 extends over 18 amino acids. The CDR3 sequence: CASSKPRLGGEGLETQYF. The DNA of the CDR3 is TGTGCCAGCAGCAAACCCCGGCTAGGGGGGGAAGGGTTAGAGACCCAGTACTTC.

This chain links TRBV5-1 with TRBJ1-6; no reliable D call. The germline gives CDR1 SGHRS, CDR2 YFSETQ. Trimming took off 4 bases at V and 0 bases at J, with 8 bases between the two ends. There are 15 residues in the CDR3. The CDR3 region is CASSLSSSYNSPLHF. In DNA form, the CDR3 reads TGCGCCAGCAGCCTGTCGAGCTCCTATAATTCACCCCTCCACTTT.

The rearrangement links TRBV6-1 to TRBJ1-5; 10 bases fit TRBD1. Germline assignment: CDR1 MNHNS and CDR2 SASEGT. J was trimmed by 7 bases and V by 5 bases; bases with no gene match: 8. The CDR3 consists of 15 residues. CDR3 in DNA: TGTGCCAGCAGTCGAAGACAGGGGGCAGGGCAGCCCCAGCATTTT. Residues: CASSRRQGAGQPQHF.

The CDR3 nucleotides are TGTGCCAGCAGCGTTAGATACGAGCAGTACTTC. Amino acids: CASSVRYEQYF. The gene calls are TRBV2 and TRBJ2-7; D unresolved. Germline lookup yields CDR1 SNHLY and CDR2 FYNNEI. V dropped 6 bases and J dropped 4 bases, with 7 bases sitting between them. The CDR3 contains 11 residues.

This clonotype was observed a handful of times. The CDR3 sequence is CASRSTRGRGNTEAFF. The CDR3 region has the DNA TGTGCCAGCAGGAGTACCAGGGGTCGAGGGAACACTGAAGCTTTCTTT. The V call is TRBV21-1, the J call TRBJ1-1; whether TRBD1, the table's D call, matches the DNA was not checked. TRBV21-1 is noted as a pseudogene. This CDR3 has 16 residues.

This rearrangement joins TRBV7-9 to TRBJ2-7; no reliable D call. This CDR3 has 13 residues. The V gene's germline CDR1 is SEHNR and CDR2 FQNEAQ (reference sequence). The germline V and J ends were trimmed by 2 bases and 2 bases, with 7 bases remaining between them. The CDR3 DNA reads as TGTGCCAGCAGCTTACAGGACCCCTACGAGCAGTACTTC. Translated: CASSLQDPYEQYF.

This sequence joins TRBV20-1 and TRBJ2-7; 8 bases match TRBD2. V lost 0 bases and J lost 3; bases outside the gene matches: 10. Germline V gene sequence: CDR1 DFQATT, CDR2 SNEGSKA (reference sequence). The CDR3 runs 16 residues. The CDR3 region is CSARDPFGGADYEQYF. DNA for the CDR3: TGCAGTGCTAGAGATCCCTTCGGGGGGGCGGACTACGAGCAGTACTTC.

V and J are TRBV5-6 and TRBJ2-7; 8 bases map to TRBD1. Germline CDR1 is SGHDT and CDR2 is YYEEEE. The CDR3 is 13 residues long. The junction had 4 bases not matched to a gene; V was cut back by 3 bases and J by 5 bases. In DNA, the CDR3 is TGTGCCAGCAGCTGGGACAGGATGGACGAGCAGTACTTC. Its translation: CASSWDRMDEQYF.

The chain combines TRBV6-5 with TRBJ1-6; 8 positions agree with TRBD1. The CDR3 is 16 residues long. Germline CDR1 reads MNHEY; CDR2 reads SVGAGI. The ends lost 0 bases at V and 4 bases at J; junction bases unmatched: 2. CDR3 residues: CASSYSQGAYNSPLHF. The DNA for the CDR3 is TGTGCCAGCAGTTACTCCCAGGGGGCTTATAATTCACCCCTCCACTTT.

This clonotype was observed a few times. V is TRBV20-1 and J is TRBJ1-2; no clear D. The V end was cut by 0 bases, the J end by 8 bases, with 10 bases between. Looked up from germline, CDR1 is DFQATT and CDR2 is SNEGSKA (reference sequence). CDR3 size: 12 residues. The CDR3 spells CSAREGWQGYTF. The CDR3 nucleotides are TGCAGTGCTAGAGAAGGGTGGCAGGGCTACACCTTC.

V and J are TRBV6-1 and TRBJ2-7, with D possibly being TRBD2 (7 bases). In germline, CDR1 is MNHNS, CDR2 SASEGT. The CDR3 runs to 15 residues. The V end was cut by 1 base, the J end by 7 bases, with 17 bases between. CDR3 in amino acids: CASSEGAGASGEQYF. CDR3 in DNA: TGTGCCAGCAGTGAAGGGGCGGGGGCCTCAGGGGAGCAGTACTTC.

The chain has TRBV7-6 and TRBJ2-7, with 8 nucleotides matching TRBD1. The CDR3 contains 14 residues. After removal of 6 bases from V and 5 bases from J, the junction contained 9 bases not matched to a gene. Germline V gene data show CDR1 as SGHVS and CDR2 as FNYEAQ. The CDR3 DNA sequence: TGTGCCAGCAGGTCCACATCAGGGGGCGACGAGCAGTACTTC. The encoded protein is CASRSTSGGDEQYF.

This clonotype was seen a few times. This chain uses TRBV20-1 with TRBJ1-2; 8 bases line up with TRBD1. Germline trimming cut 3 bases from V and 4 bases from J; bases unmatched to any gene: 7. This CDR3 is built from 14 residues. Germline CDR1 reads DFQATT; CDR2 reads SNEGSKA (reference sequence). This CDR3 is CSASPAGGIYGYTF. CDR3 DNA sequence: TGCAGTGCTAGCCCGGCAGGGGGCATCTATGGCTACACCTTC.

This chain links TRBV6-1 with TRBJ2-3, with D unresolved. V was trimmed by 8 bases and J by 2 bases, leaving 14 bases between them. Germline-derived CDR1 and CDR2 are MNHNS and SASEGT. This CDR3 is 14 amino acids long. CDR3 residues: CASARTRPTDTQYF. The CDR3 nucleotides are TGTGCCAGCGCAAGAACCCGACCCACAGATACGCAGTATTTT.

V and J are TRBV2 and TRBJ2-1, with a possible D match to TRBD1 (6 bases). V shed 4 bases and J shed 1 base, with 11 bases lying between them. The germline CDR1 and CDR2 sequences are SNHLY and FYNNEI. This CDR3 is built from 15 residues. The CDR3: CASSGGTRSYNEQFF. For the CDR3, the DNA is TGTGCCAGCAGTGGGGGGACACGATCCTACAATGAGCAGTTCTTC.

This clonotype occurred a few times. The chain employs TRBV20-1 and TRBJ2-5; TRBD1 matches 8 bases. The CDR3 consists of 14 residues. Germline V gives CDR1 DFQATT, CDR2 SNEGSKA (reference sequence). J was trimmed by 2 bases and V by 6 bases; bases with no gene match: 8. The CDR3: CSAETGQGQETQYF. For the CDR3, the DNA is TGCAGTGCCGAGACCGGACAGGGTCAAGAGACCCAGTACTTC.

This chain uses TRBV24-1 with TRBJ2-1; D is ambiguous. V was trimmed by 1 base and J by 5 bases, leaving 8 bases between them. CDR3 size: 14 residues. Per germline, CDR1 KGHDR and CDR2 SFDVKD. As DNA, the CDR3 is TGTGCCACCAGTGATTTACCATCAAACAATGAGCAGTTCTTC. It encodes CATSDLPSNNEQFF.

J is TRBJ1-5 and V is TRBV12-3 or TRBV12-4; D is unclear. The CDR3 has 15 amino acids. The V end was cut by 1 base, the J end by 3 bases, with 10 bases between. The CDR3 nucleotides are TGTGCCAGCAGTTTAGAATCGGGGTTCAATCAGCCCCAGCATTTT. Translated, it gives CASSLESGFNQPQHF.

The chain links TRBV20-1 to TRBJ2-4; 10 positions agree with TRBD2. The CDR3 is made up of 17 amino acids. The germline CDR1 and CDR2 sequences are DFQATT and SNEGSKA (reference sequence). V shed 3 bases, J shed 1 base, and the junction held 9 bases outside the gene matches. This chain's CDR3 is CSARMSAGGLAKNIQYF. CDR3 bases: TGCAGTGCTAGGATGTCAGCGGGGGGGCTGGCCAAAAACATTCAGTACTTC.

This clonotype has more than one count but fewer than ten. J is TRBJ1-6 and V is TRBV30; D unresolved. Per the germline V gene, CDR1 is GTSNPN and CDR2 is SVGIG (reference sequence). The CDR3 runs to 13 residues. Trimming took 1 base from V and 2 from J, leaving 3 bases between them. The CDR3 spells CAWSGPYNSPLHF. CDR3 bases: TGTGCCTGGAGTGGACCCTATAATTCACCCCTCCACTTT.

This clonotype was observed a handful of times. The J gene is TRBJ2-7, the V gene TRBV20-1; perhaps TRBD1 as D (6 bases). Deletions cut 6 bases from V and 7 bases from J, with 19 bases between. The CDR3 is 13 residues long. CDR1 is DFQATT, CDR2 SNEGSKA, per germline (reference sequence). Here the CDR3 DNA reads TGCAGTGCAGAAACAGGGTTTGGGAGTGAGCAGTACTTC. Protein: CSAETGFGSEQYF.

The chain is built from TRBV5-1 and TRBJ2-1, with 13 bases lining up with TRBD2. The V gene's germline CDR1 is SGHRS and CDR2 YFSETQ. V gave up 0 bases and J gave up 7 bases; unmatched junction bases: 4. This CDR3 is 16 amino acids long. The CDR3 loop is CASSLGGTSGVNEQFF. CDR3 coding DNA: TGCGCCAGCAGCTTGGGAGGGACTAGCGGGGTGAATGAGCAGTTCTTC.